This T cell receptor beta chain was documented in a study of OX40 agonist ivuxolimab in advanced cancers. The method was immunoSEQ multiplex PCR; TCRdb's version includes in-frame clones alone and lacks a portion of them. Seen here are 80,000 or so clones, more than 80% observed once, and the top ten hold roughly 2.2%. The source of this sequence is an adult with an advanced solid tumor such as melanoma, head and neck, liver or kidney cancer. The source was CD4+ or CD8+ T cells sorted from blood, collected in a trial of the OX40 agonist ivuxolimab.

CDR3 amino acids: CASSTGQATEAFF. The CDR3 coding sequence is TGTGCCAGCAGCACGGGACAGGCCACTGAAGCTTTCTTT. The rearrangement links TRBV7-3 to TRBJ1-1, with TRBD1 matching 8 bases. Germline V CDR1 and CDR2: SGHTA, FQGTGA. CDR3 length: 13 residues. Trimming cost V 5 bases and J 4 bases; bases outside gene matches: 3. The full variable domain, rest sourced from reference TRBV7-3 and TRBJ1-1, is GAGVSQTPSNKVTEKGKYVELRCDPISGHTALYWYRQSLGQGPEFLIYFQGTGAADDSGLPNDRFFAVRPEGSVSTLKIQRTERGDSAVYLCASSTGQATEAFFGQGTRLTVV.